Each of the 2 T cell receptor beta chains below was sequenced from the same sample in a study of radiotherapy plus CTLA-4 blockade in lung cancer. Method: immunoSEQ multiplex PCR; TCRdb's copy keeps in-frame clones and lacks some. The profile shows about 120,000 clones, around 89% of them singletons. The sample in question was peripheral blood, obtained from a patient treated with radiotherapy plus ipilimumab. These receptors all come from a human donor with non-small cell lung cancer that progressed on radiotherapy plus ipilimumab.

This rearrangement joins TRBV19 to TRBJ1-2; D call uncertain. Germline V gives CDR1 LNHDA, CDR2 SQIVND (reference sequence). Trimming cost V 3 bases and J 4 bases, with 15 bases left between them. This CDR3 contains 15 residues. The CDR3 spells CASSISPQEAYGYTF. The CDR3 DNA reads as TGTGCCAGTAGTATCAGCCCTCAGGAAGCCTATGGCTACACCTTC.

The J gene is TRBJ2-7, the V gene TRBV28; TRBD2 matches 9 bases. V was clipped by 8 bases and J by 3 bases; unmatched bases: 8. Germline CDR1 is MDHEN and CDR2 is SYDVKM. This CDR3 is built from 14 residues. CDR3 residues: CASGGLASIYEQYF. The CDR3 DNA is TGTGCCAGCGGGGGACTAGCTTCTATCTACGAGCAGTACTTC.